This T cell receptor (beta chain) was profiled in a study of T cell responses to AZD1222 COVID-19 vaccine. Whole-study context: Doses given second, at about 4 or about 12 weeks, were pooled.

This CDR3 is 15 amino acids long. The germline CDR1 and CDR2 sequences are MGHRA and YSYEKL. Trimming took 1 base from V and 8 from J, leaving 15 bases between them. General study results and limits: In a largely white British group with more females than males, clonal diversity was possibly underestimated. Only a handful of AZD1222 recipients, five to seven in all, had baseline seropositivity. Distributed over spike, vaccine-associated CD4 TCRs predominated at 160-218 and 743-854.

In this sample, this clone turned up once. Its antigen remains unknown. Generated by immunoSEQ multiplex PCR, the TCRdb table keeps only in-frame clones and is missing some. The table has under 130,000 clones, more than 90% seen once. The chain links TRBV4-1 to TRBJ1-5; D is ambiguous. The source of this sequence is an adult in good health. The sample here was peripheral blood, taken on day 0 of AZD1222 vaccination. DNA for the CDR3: TGCGCCAGCAGCCAAGTGCCAAGCTCGGTAGAGCCCCAGCATTTT. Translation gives CASSQVPSSVEPQHF.